This TCR beta chain was found in a study of T cell responses to AZD1222 COVID-19 vaccine. Study overall: The analysis combined second doses at about 4 or about 12 weeks.

This CDR3 is 13 amino acids long. The junction had 2 bases not matched to a gene; V was cut back by 3 bases and J by 4 bases. Germline V CDR1 and CDR2: LNHDA, SQIVND (reference sequence). The repertoire was sequenced with immunoSEQ multiplex PCR; TCRdb's copy has only in-frame clones and lacks some. The data contain some 110,000 clones, about nine tenths of them seen just once; the ten biggest clones take up approximately 19%. The rearrangement links TRBV19 to TRBJ1-2; 7 bases are a match to TRBD1. The source material was peripheral blood, sampled on day 0 of AZD1222 vaccination. The source of this sequence is an adult in good health. CDR3 sequence: CASSIGTAYGYTF. CDR3 in DNA: TGTGCCAGTAGTATCGGGACAGCCTATGGCTACACCTTC.